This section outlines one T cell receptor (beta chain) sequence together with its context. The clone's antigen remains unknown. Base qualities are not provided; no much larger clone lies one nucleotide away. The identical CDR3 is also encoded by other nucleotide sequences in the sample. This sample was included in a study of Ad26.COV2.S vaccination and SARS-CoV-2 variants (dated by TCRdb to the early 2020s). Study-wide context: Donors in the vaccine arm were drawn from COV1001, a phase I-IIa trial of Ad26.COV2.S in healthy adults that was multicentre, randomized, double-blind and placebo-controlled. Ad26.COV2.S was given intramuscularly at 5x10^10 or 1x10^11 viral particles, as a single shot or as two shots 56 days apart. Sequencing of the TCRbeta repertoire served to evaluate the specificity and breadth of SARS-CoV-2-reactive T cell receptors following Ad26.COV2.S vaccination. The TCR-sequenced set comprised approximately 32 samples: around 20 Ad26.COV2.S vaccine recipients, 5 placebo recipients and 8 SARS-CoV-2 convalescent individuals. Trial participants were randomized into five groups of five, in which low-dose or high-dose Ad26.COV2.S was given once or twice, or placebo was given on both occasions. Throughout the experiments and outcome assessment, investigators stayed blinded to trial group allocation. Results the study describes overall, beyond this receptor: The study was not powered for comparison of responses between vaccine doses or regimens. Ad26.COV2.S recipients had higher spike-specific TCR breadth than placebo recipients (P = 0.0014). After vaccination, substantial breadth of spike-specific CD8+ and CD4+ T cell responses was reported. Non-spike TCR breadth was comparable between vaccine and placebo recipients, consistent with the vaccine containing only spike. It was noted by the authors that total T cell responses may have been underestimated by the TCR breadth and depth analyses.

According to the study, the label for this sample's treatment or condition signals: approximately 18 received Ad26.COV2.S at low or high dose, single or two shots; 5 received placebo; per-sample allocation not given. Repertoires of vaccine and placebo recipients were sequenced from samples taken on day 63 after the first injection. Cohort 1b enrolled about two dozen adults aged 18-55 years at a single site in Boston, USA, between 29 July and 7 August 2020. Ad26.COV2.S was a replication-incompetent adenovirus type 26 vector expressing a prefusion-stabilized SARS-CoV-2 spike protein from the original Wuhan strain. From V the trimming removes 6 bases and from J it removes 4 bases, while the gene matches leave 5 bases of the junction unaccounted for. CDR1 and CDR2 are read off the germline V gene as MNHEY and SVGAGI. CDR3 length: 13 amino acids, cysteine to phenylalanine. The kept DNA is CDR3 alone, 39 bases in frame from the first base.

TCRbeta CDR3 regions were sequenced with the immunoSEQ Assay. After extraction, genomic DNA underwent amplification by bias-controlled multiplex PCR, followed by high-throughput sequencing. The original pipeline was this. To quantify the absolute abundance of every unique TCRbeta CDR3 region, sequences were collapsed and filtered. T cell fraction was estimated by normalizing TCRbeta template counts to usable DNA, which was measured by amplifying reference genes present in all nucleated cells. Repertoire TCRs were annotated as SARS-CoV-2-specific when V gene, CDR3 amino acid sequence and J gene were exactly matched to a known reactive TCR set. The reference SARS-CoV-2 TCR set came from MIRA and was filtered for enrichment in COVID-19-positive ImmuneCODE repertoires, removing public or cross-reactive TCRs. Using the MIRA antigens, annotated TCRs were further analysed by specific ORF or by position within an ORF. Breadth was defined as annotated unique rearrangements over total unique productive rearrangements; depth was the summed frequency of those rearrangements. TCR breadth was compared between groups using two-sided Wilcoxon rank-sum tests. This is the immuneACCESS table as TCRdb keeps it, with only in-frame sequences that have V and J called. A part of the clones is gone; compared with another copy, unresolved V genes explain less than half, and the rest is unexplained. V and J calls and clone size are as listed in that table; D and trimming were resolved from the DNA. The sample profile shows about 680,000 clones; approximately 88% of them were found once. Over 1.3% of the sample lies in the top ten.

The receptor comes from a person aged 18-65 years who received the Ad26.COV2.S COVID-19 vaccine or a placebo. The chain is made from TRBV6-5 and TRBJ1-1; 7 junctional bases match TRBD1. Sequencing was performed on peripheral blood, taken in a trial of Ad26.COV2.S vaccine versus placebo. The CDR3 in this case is CASSLSGGTEAFF. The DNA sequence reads TGTGCCAGCAGCCTCTCAGGGGGCACTGAAGCTTTCTTT.